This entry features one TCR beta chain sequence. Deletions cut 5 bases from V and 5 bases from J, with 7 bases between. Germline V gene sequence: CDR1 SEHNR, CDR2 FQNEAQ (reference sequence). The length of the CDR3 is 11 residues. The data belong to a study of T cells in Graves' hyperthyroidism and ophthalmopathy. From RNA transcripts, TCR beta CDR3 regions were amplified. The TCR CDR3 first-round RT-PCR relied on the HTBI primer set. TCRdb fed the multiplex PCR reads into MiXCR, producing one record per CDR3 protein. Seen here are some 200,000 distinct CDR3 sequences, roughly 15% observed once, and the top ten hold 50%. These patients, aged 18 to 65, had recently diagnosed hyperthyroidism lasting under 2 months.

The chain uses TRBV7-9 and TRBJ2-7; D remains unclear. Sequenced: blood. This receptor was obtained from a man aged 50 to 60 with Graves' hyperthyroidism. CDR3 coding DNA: TGTGCCAGCAGCCTCACTGACGAGCAGTACTTC. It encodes CASSLTDEQYF.